A selection of T cell receptor beta chains follows, all from one sample in a study of lymphopenia after photon versus proton radiotherapy. Assay used: immunoSEQ multiplex PCR; TCRdb lists only in-frame clones, some missing. The sample contains under 70,000 clones, around 92% of which appear only once. The sample here was peripheral blood, taken from a patient treated with photon-based radiotherapy. These TCRs come from a woman aged 40 to 50 with cholangiocarcinoma. Both conserved end residues are part of each CDR3. The order of the fields is D gene, J gene, V gene, clone size, CDR3 DNA, CDR3 protein. D genes are given only for firm matches. Not all rows give a size; the values are once, few, many and, for expanded clones, a class.

d_call: TRBD2; j_call: TRBJ2-7; v_call: TRBV10-2; clone_size: NA; cdr3_nt: TGCGCCAGCAGTGAACTGCGGGAGCTCTACGAGCAGTACTTC; cdr3_aa: CASSELRELYEQYF
d_call: TRBD2; j_call: TRBJ2-1; v_call: TRBV2; clone_size: NA; cdr3_nt: TGTGCCAGCATTACGGGACTAGCGGGAGAAAGTATTCAGAACAATGAGCAGTTCTTC; cdr3_aa: CASITGLAGESIQNNEQFF
d_call: NA; j_call: TRBJ2-6; v_call: TRBV2; clone_size: NA; cdr3_nt: TGTGCCAGCACTGCTGGGAGCTCTGGGGCCAACGTCCTGACTTTC; cdr3_aa: CASTAGSSGANVLTF
d_call: TRBD2; j_call: TRBJ2-1; v_call: TRBV5-1; clone_size: NA; cdr3_nt: TGCGCCAGCAGCGGCGGGACTAGCGTCGTACTCTACAATGAGCAGTTCTTC; cdr3_aa: CASSGGTSVVLYNEQFF
d_call: TRBD1; j_call: TRBJ1-2; v_call: TRBV7-8; clone_size: NA; cdr3_nt: TGTGCCAGCAGCTTAGAGAGGTCGACAGGGGTGCGGGGCTACACCTTC; cdr3_aa: CASSLERSTGVRGYTF
d_call: NA; j_call: TRBJ1-2; v_call: TRBV19; clone_size: NA; cdr3_nt: TGTGCCAGTAGTATCCCCGGCCCCGGTGGCTACACCTTC; cdr3_aa: CASSIPGPGGYTF
d_call: NA; j_call: TRBJ1-2; v_call: TRBV7-9; clone_size: NA; cdr3_nt: TGTGCCAGCAGCTTAGCGCGTGTAGGGGGTCACTATGGCTACACCTTC; cdr3_aa: CASSLARVGGHYGYTF
d_call: NA; j_call: TRBJ1-3; v_call: TRBV4-3; clone_size: NA; cdr3_nt: TGCGCCAGCAGCCAAGAGGGGGCGGCTGGAAACACCATATATTTT; cdr3_aa: CASSQEGAAGNTIYF
d_call: TRBD2; j_call: TRBJ2-5; v_call: TRBV19; clone_size: NA; cdr3_nt: TGTGCCAGTAGCATTTCTAGCGGGAGGATAGAGACCCAGTACTTC; cdr3_aa: CASSISSGRIETQYF
d_call: TRBD2; j_call: TRBJ2-5; v_call: TRBV9; clone_size: NA; cdr3_nt: TGTGCCAGCAGCTCAACCGGGACTAGCGCGAAGACCCAGTACTTC; cdr3_aa: CASSSTGTSAKTQYF
d_call: NA; j_call: TRBJ2-5; v_call: TRBV18; clone_size: NA; cdr3_nt: TGTGCCAGCTCACCGCAGGGTATACAAGAGACCCAGTACTTC; cdr3_aa: CASSPQGIQETQYF
d_call: NA; j_call: TRBJ1-1; v_call: TRBV28; clone_size: once; cdr3_nt: TGTGCCAGCAGTTTCCCCAAGACAGTGAACACTGAAGCTTTCTTT; cdr3_aa: CASSFPKTVNTEAFF
d_call: TRBD1; j_call: TRBJ2-3; v_call: TRBV11-3; clone_size: NA; cdr3_nt: TGTGCCAGCAGCTATGGGACAGGGGGCTCTAGCACAGATACGCAGTATTTT; cdr3_aa: CASSYGTGGSSTDTQYF
d_call: NA; j_call: TRBJ1-4; v_call: TRBV27; clone_size: few; cdr3_nt: TGTGCCAGCGGGGCTCTCAATGAAAAACTGTTTTTT; cdr3_aa: CASGALNEKLFF
d_call: NA; j_call: TRBJ2-2; v_call: TRBV5-5; clone_size: NA; cdr3_nt: TGTGCCAGCAGCTCGACAGGTGCTAACACCGGGGAGCTGTTTTTT; cdr3_aa: CASSSTGANTGELFF
d_call: TRBD1; j_call: TRBJ1-3; v_call: TRBV4-1; clone_size: NA; cdr3_nt: TGCGCCAGCAGCCGTTCACAGGGGGCTCTTGGAAACACCATATATTTT; cdr3_aa: CASSRSQGALGNTIYF
d_call: TRBD1; j_call: TRBJ1-2; v_call: TRBV18; clone_size: few; cdr3_nt: TGTGCCAGCTCACCGGACAGGGGAACTAACTATGGCTACACCTTC; cdr3_aa: CASSPDRGTNYGYTF
d_call: NA; j_call: TRBJ1-6; v_call: TRBV27; clone_size: NA; cdr3_nt: TGTGCCAGCATCACCATCACGGGCAGGGATAGTTTTTCACCCCTCCACTTT; cdr3_aa: CASITITGRDSFSPLHF
d_call: NA; j_call: TRBJ2-1; v_call: TRBV12-5; clone_size: NA; cdr3_nt: TGTGCTAGTGGTTTGGTAGCCCTGACACGCGACAGGGAGGACTACAATGAGCAGTTCTTC; cdr3_aa: CASGLVALTRDREDYNEQFF
d_call: NA; j_call: TRBJ2-7; v_call: TRBV28; clone_size: NA; cdr3_nt: TGTGCCAGCAGTTCATACTACGAGCAGTACTTC; cdr3_aa: CASSSYYEQYF
d_call: NA; j_call: TRBJ2-3; v_call: TRBV9; clone_size: NA; cdr3_nt: TGTGCCAGCAGCGTAGGTGAGGCCCGCACAGATACGCAGTATTTT; cdr3_aa: CASSVGEARTDTQYF
d_call: NA; j_call: TRBJ2-7; v_call: TRBV19; clone_size: NA; cdr3_nt: TGTGCCAGTAGTATACGTGGGTCCGCCTACGAGCAGTACTTC; cdr3_aa: CASSIRGSAYEQYF
d_call: NA; j_call: TRBJ2-2; v_call: TRBV19; clone_size: NA; cdr3_nt: TGTGCCAGTAAAACCTCGAACACCGGGGAGCTGTTTTTT; cdr3_aa: CASKTSNTGELFF
d_call: NA; j_call: TRBJ2-3; v_call: TRBV2; clone_size: NA; cdr3_nt: TGTGCCAGCAGGGTGGACATCACAGATACGCAGTATTTT; cdr3_aa: CASRVDITDTQYF
d_call: TRBD2; j_call: TRBJ2-1; v_call: TRBV9; clone_size: NA; cdr3_nt: TGTGCCAGCAGCGCCAGCGGGAGCTCCTACAATGAGCAGTTCTTC; cdr3_aa: CASSASGSSYNEQFF
d_call: NA; j_call: TRBJ2-2; v_call: TRBV5-4; clone_size: NA; cdr3_nt: TGTGCCAGCAGCTCAACCCAGGGGGGCACCGGGGAGCTGTTTTTT; cdr3_aa: CASSSTQGGTGELFF
d_call: NA; j_call: TRBJ1-1; v_call: TRBV27; clone_size: NA; cdr3_nt: TGTGCCAGCAGTCTCCTTCCCGTGAGGGGAGCTTTCTTT; cdr3_aa: CASSLLPVRGAFF
d_call: NA; j_call: TRBJ1-1; v_call: TRBV18; clone_size: NA; cdr3_nt: TGTGCCAGCTCACCACAAGACAAAGGGGGAACTGAAGCTTTCTTT; cdr3_aa: CASSPQDKGGTEAFF
d_call: TRBD2; j_call: TRBJ2-5; v_call: TRBV9; clone_size: NA; cdr3_nt: TGTGCCAGCAGCGCGGGACTAGCGGGGGGGTACCAAGAGACCCAGTACTTC; cdr3_aa: CASSAGLAGGYQETQYF
d_call: NA; j_call: TRBJ1-3; v_call: TRBV5-5; clone_size: NA; cdr3_nt: TGTGCCAGCAGCTTGGACAGAAAGAACACCATATATTTT; cdr3_aa: CASSLDRKNTIYF
d_call: TRBD1; j_call: TRBJ2-3; v_call: TRBV6-5; clone_size: NA; cdr3_nt: TGTGCCAGCAGTTTCTTCCCAGGGGGAGATACGCAGTATTTT; cdr3_aa: CASSFFPGGDTQYF
d_call: NA; j_call: TRBJ1-2; v_call: TRBV27; clone_size: NA; cdr3_nt: TGTGCCAGCAGTTTAGGGGGGGCCGGGGGCTACACCTTC; cdr3_aa: CASSLGGAGGYTF
d_call: NA; j_call: TRBJ1-4; v_call: TRBV28; clone_size: NA; cdr3_nt: TGTGCCAGCAGTTTTAGCGGATGGACTAATGAAAAACTGTTTTTT; cdr3_aa: CASSFSGWTNEKLFF
d_call: NA; j_call: TRBJ2-1; v_call: TRBV11-3; clone_size: NA; cdr3_nt: TGTGCCAGCAGCCAGGGTGGGGGTCGTAGGGATGAGCAGTTCTTC; cdr3_aa: CASSQGGGRRDEQFF
d_call: NA; j_call: TRBJ2-2; v_call: TRBV27; clone_size: NA; cdr3_nt: TGTGCCAGCAGCGTACTCGCGAACACCGGGGAGCTGTTTTTT; cdr3_aa: CASSVLANTGELFF
d_call: TRBD1; j_call: TRBJ2-7; v_call: TRBV11-1; clone_size: once; cdr3_nt: TGTGCCAGCAGCGCAGGAAAGGGACAGGGTTACTACGAGCAGTACTTC; cdr3_aa: CASSAGKGQGYYEQYF
d_call: TRBD1; j_call: TRBJ1-2; v_call: TRBV6-5; clone_size: NA; cdr3_nt: TGTGCCAGCAGCCTAACGGGACAGGGGTATGGCTACACCTTC; cdr3_aa: CASSLTGQGYGYTF
d_call: NA; j_call: TRBJ1-1; v_call: TRBV5-8; clone_size: NA; cdr3_nt: TGTGCCAGCAGAAGGGCGGACACTGAAGCTTTCTTT; cdr3_aa: CASRRADTEAFF
d_call: NA; j_call: TRBJ2-5; v_call: TRBV14; clone_size: NA; cdr3_nt: TGTGCCAGCAGCCAATTAGGTAGAGAGACCCAGTACTTC; cdr3_aa: CASSQLGRETQYF
d_call: TRBD1; j_call: TRBJ1-3; v_call: TRBV28; clone_size: few; cdr3_nt: TGTGCCAGCAGCCAGGGGGGCACGGCGGACACCATATATTTT; cdr3_aa: CASSQGGTADTIYF
d_call: NA; j_call: TRBJ1-3; v_call: TRBV4-2; clone_size: NA; cdr3_nt: TGTGCCAGCAGCCAAGGGGGTACTGGAAACACCATATATTTT; cdr3_aa: CASSQGGTGNTIYF
d_call: NA; j_call: TRBJ1-1; v_call: TRBV4-1; clone_size: NA; cdr3_nt: TGCGCCAGCAGCCCCTCAGGGTTCACTGAAGCTTTCTTT; cdr3_aa: CASSPSGFTEAFF
d_call: NA; j_call: TRBJ2-7; v_call: TRBV13; clone_size: NA; cdr3_nt: TGTGCCAGCAGCTTAACTTCCTTCGAGCAGTACTTC; cdr3_aa: CASSLTSFEQYF
d_call: NA; j_call: TRBJ2-1; v_call: TRBV18; clone_size: NA; cdr3_nt: TGTGCCAGCTCACCAGACAGTTCCTCCTACAATGAGCAGTTCTTC; cdr3_aa: CASSPDSSSYNEQFF
d_call: NA; j_call: TRBJ2-1; v_call: TRBV5-4; clone_size: NA; cdr3_nt: TGTGCCAGCACCCCGGAGGGGGGGCGCGATGAGCAGTTCTTC; cdr3_aa: CASTPEGGRDEQFF
d_call: NA; j_call: TRBJ1-6; v_call: TRBV9; clone_size: NA; cdr3_nt: TGTGCCAGCAGCGTAGGGAACACCTATAATTCACCCCTCCACTTT; cdr3_aa: CASSVGNTYNSPLHF
d_call: NA; j_call: TRBJ2-4; v_call: TRBV19; clone_size: NA; cdr3_nt: TGTGCCAGTAGTAGTTGGGGAGCCAAAAACATTCAGTACTTC; cdr3_aa: CASSSWGAKNIQYF
d_call: NA; j_call: TRBJ2-7; v_call: TRBV27; clone_size: NA; cdr3_nt: TGTGCCAGCAGGGGGCGGGGCCGGGACGGAGACGCTTACGAGCAGTACTTC; cdr3_aa: CASRGRGRDGDAYEQYF
d_call: NA; j_call: TRBJ1-2; v_call: TRBV29-1; clone_size: NA; cdr3_nt: TGCAGCGTTGTAGCTAACTATGGCTACACCTTC; cdr3_aa: CSVVANYGYTF
d_call: NA; j_call: TRBJ1-1; v_call: TRBV6-5; clone_size: NA; cdr3_nt: TGTGCCAGCAGTACGTTGAAAATGAACACTGAAGCTTTCTTT; cdr3_aa: CASSTLKMNTEAFF
d_call: NA; j_call: TRBJ1-1; v_call: TRBV6-5; clone_size: NA; cdr3_nt: TGTGCCAGCAGCTATACAGATAACACTGAAGCTTTCTTT; cdr3_aa: CASSYTDNTEAFF